Shown below are 26 T cell receptor beta chains from a single sample sequenced in a study of T cell changes during pregnancy in multiple sclerosis. Produced via immunoSEQ multiplex PCR; TCRdb's table is partial and in-frame only. The table records under 55,000 clones, just over 90% of them present only once. Here the sequenced sample was peripheral blood, taken in the second trimester of pregnancy. These receptors all come from a female donor with multiple sclerosis, enrolled in a pregnancy study.

The J gene is TRBJ2-5, the V gene TRBV9, with D possibly matching TRBD1 (5 bases). The germline V and J ends were trimmed by 0 bases and 5 bases, with 17 bases remaining between them. CDR3 length equals 16 residues. Germline lookup yields CDR1 SGDLS and CDR2 YYNGEE. Here the CDR3 DNA reads TGTGCCAGCAGCGTAGACCCAGGGTCCATAGGGGAGACCCAGTACTTC. This translates into CASSVDPGSIGETQYF.

The chain links TRBV4-2 to TRBJ2-1, with 7 positions matching TRBD2. CDR1 LGHNA and CDR2 YNFKEQ come from the germline V gene. The CDR3 sequence is 14 residues long. V gave up 0 bases and J gave up 9 bases; unmatched junction bases: 5. DNA for the CDR3: TGTGCCAGCAGCCAAGAACTAGCGTCGGGTGAGCAGTTCTTC. It yields the protein CASSQELASGEQFF.

V usage is TRBV19 and J usage is TRBJ1-2; D ambiguous. The CDR3 consists of 11 residues. Per the germline V gene, CDR1 is LNHDA and CDR2 is SQIVND (reference sequence). Trimming left V 5 bases short and J 7 bases short, with 8 bases between. CDR3 in DNA: TGTGCCAGTAGTGACGGGTTTGGCTACACCTTC. Protein product: CASSDGFGYTF.

J is TRBJ2-1 and V is TRBV18; the match to TRBD1 covers 7 bases. CDR1 and CDR2 (germline): KGHSH, LQKENI. The CDR3 is made up of 18 amino acids. With V trimmed by 5 bases and J by 0 bases, 13 bases remained unmatched. The CDR3 sequence: CASSAAMKGASSYNEQFF. CDR3 sequence (DNA): TGTGCCAGCTCAGCGGCTATGAAGGGGGCGAGCTCCTACAATGAGCAGTTCTTC.

V is TRBV7-2 and J is TRBJ2-1, with D unresolved. This CDR3 has 13 residues. The germline gives CDR1 SGHTA, CDR2 FQGNSA. The V end lost 5 bases, the J end lost 10 bases, and 15 bases lay between the germline ends. CDR3 protein: CASSARLVEEQFF. The CDR3 DNA reads as TGTGCCAGCAGCGCCCGACTTGTAGAAGAGCAGTTCTTC.

This rearrangement joins TRBV7-2 to TRBJ1-2, with TRBD1 as a possible D gene (6 bases). V was trimmed by 7 bases and J by 3 bases, leaving 15 bases between them. CDR3 length equals 14 residues. Germline V gene data show CDR1 as SGHTA and CDR2 as FQGNSA. CDR3 bases: TGTGCCAGCACCAGAGTGACAGGCCACTATGGCTACACCTTC. Translating it yields CASTRVTGHYGYTF. The whole variable domain, remainder taken from reference TRBV7-2 and TRBJ1-2, is GAGVSQSPSNKVTEKGKDVELRCDPISGHTALYWYRQSLGQGLEFLIYFQGNSAPDKSGLPSDRFSAERTGGSVSTLTIQRTQQEDSAVYLCASTRVTGHYGYTFGSGTRLTVV.

The CDR3 protein is CASNRDRRYEQYF. In DNA form, the CDR3 reads TGTGCCAGCAACCGGGACAGGAGATACGAGCAGTACTTC. The genes are TRBV6-6 and TRBJ2-7, with 8 bases matching TRBD1. The V gene's germline CDR1 is MNHNY and CDR2 SVGAGI (reference sequence). J was trimmed by 4 bases and V by 7 bases; bases with no gene match: 6. The CDR3 has 13 residues.

The chain is built from TRBV30 and TRBJ2-7; 10 bases map to TRBD1. Trimming at V came to 5 bases and at J to 5 bases, leaving 6 bases not matched to a gene. Per the germline V gene, CDR1 is GTSNPN and CDR2 is SVGIG (reference sequence). This CDR3 is 13 amino acids long. The CDR3 DNA follows: TGTGCCTGGGCAACCGGGACAGGGGACGAGCAGTACTTC. Its translation: CAWATGTGDEQYF.

The CDR3 sequence is CASSYLTGERATEAFF. The CDR3 nucleotides read TGTGCCAGCAGTTACCTAACAGGGGAGAGGGCCACTGAAGCTTTCTTT. The chain couples TRBV5-5 to TRBJ1-1; TRBD1 agrees at 7 bases. Germline CDR1 and CDR2: SGHKS and YYEKEE (reference sequence). Germline trimming cut 5 bases from V and 4 bases from J; bases unmatched to any gene: 14. The CDR3 sequence is 16 residues long.

V is TRBV25-1 and J is TRBJ2-1, with 9 bases fitting TRBD2. CDR1 and CDR2 (germline): MGHDK, SYGVNS. V lost 5 bases to trimming and J lost 8 bases; unmatched junction nucleotides: 7. The CDR3 totals 14 residues. The CDR3 DNA follows: TGTGCCAGCAGTTTTAGCGGGAGTAGGGATGAGCAGTTCTTC. Its translation: CASSFSGSRDEQFF.

The V and J genes are TRBV5-4 and TRBJ1-1, with TRBD1 matching 7 bases. Germline V gene data show CDR1 as SGHNT and CDR2 as YYREEE (reference sequence). The CDR3 loop spans 16 amino acids. Trimming removed 0 bases from V and 1 base from J; junction bases left unmatched: 6. CDR3 nucleotides: TGTGCCAGCAGCTTGGGAGGGGGCGCAGGGAACACTGAAGCTTTCTTT. This codes for CASSLGGGAGNTEAFF.

The chain couples TRBV5-1 to TRBJ2-2; D might be TRBD1 (5 bases). The CDR3 runs 14 residues. The V and J ends lost 1 base and 4 bases respectively, with 8 bases between them. Germline assignment: CDR1 SGHRS and CDR2 YFSETQ. CDR3 region: CASSLTGSTGELFF. Here the CDR3 DNA reads TGCGCCAGCAGCTTGACAGGCTCCACCGGGGAGCTGTTTTTT.

This clone was seen just once. This chain connects TRBV6-6 to TRBJ2-4; possibly TRBD1 for D (6 bases). The CDR3 consists of 13 residues. The V end was cut by 9 bases, the J end by 1 base, with 10 bases between. Per the germline V gene, CDR1 is MNHNY and CDR2 is SVGAGI (reference sequence). The CDR3 region has the DNA TGTGCCAGTAGGGACATCGCCAAAAACATTCAGTACTTC. This codes for CASRDIAKNIQYF.

The rearrangement links TRBV7-9 to TRBJ2-3; D may be TRBD2 (6 bases). The V gene's germline CDR1 is SEHNR and CDR2 FQNEAQ (reference sequence). V lost 3 bases, J lost 4 bases, and 11 bases lay in between. The CDR3 runs 14 residues. In DNA, the CDR3 is TGTGCCAGCAGCTTTGGCGGGATCTCAGATACGCAGTATTTT. The encoded protein is CASSFGGISDTQYF.

The chain couples TRBV7-6 to TRBJ2-3; 7 positions match TRBD2. The CDR3 runs 15 residues. J gave up 4 bases and V 5 bases, and 9 bases lay outside the gene matches. CDR1 is SGHVS and CDR2 is FNYEAQ in the germline V gene. The CDR3 sequence: CASSPEAGEADTQYF. CDR3 nucleotides: TGTGCCAGCAGCCCCGAGGCGGGGGAGGCAGATACGCAGTATTTT.

The chain couples TRBV7-3 to TRBJ2-3; 11 nucleotides line up with TRBD2. Germline V gene sequence: CDR1 SGHTA, CDR2 FQGTGA. This CDR3 has 19 residues. V trimming: 2 bases; J trimming: 0 bases; junction bases outside the gene matches: 10. CDR3 residues: CASSLGLAGRISSTDTQYF. CDR3 in DNA: TGTGCCAGCAGCTTAGGACTAGCGGGCAGAATTTCTAGCACAGATACGCAGTATTTT.

This sequence joins TRBV28 and TRBJ2-7, with 11 bases fitting TRBD2. V trimming: 2 bases; J trimming: 6 bases; junction bases outside the gene matches: 9. The germline V gene encodes CDR1 MDHEN and CDR2 SYDVKM. This CDR3 has 16 amino acids. CDR3 sequence (DNA): TGTGCCAGCAGTTTAAAACGACTAGCGGGGCTGCCCGAGCAGTACTTC. Its protein product is CASSLKRLAGLPEQYF. Full variable domain (outside the CDR3, taken from reference TRBV28 and TRBJ2-7): DVKVTQSSRYLVKRTGEKVFLECVQDMDHENMFWYRQDPGLGLRLIYFSYDVKMKEKGDIPEGYSVSREKKERFSLILESASTNQTSMYLCASSLKRLAGLPEQYFGPGTRLTVT.

The rearrangement uses TRBV4-1 and TRBJ2-3, with D perhaps matching TRBD2 (6 bases). CDR1 and CDR2 (germline): MGHRA, YSYEKL. The CDR3 loop spans 15 amino acids. V shed 1 base and J shed 3 bases, with 11 bases lying between them. CDR3 bases: TGCGCCAGCAGCCAAGCGGCGGGGCCGACAGATACGCAGTATTTT. Translated, it gives CASSQAAGPTDTQYF.

The chain employs TRBV7-2 and TRBJ1-2; no firm D call. This CDR3 spans 13 amino acids. Trimming removed 3 bases at V and 5 bases at J, with 10 bases between. The germline V gene has CDR1 SGHTA and CDR2 FQGNSA. CDR3: CASSLSTSYGYTF. Written as DNA, the CDR3 is TGTGCCAGCAGCTTGTCCACTTCATATGGCTACACCTTC.

J is TRBJ1-1 and V is TRBV5-1; TRBD1 aligns across 9 bases. The junction had 14 bases not matched to a gene; V was cut back by 4 bases and J by 4 bases. CDR1 is SGHRS and CDR2 is YFSETQ in the germline V gene. This CDR3 contains 17 residues. The chain's CDR3 is CASSRYRDRAGGTEAFF. DNA of the CDR3: TGCGCCAGCAGCCGTTACCGGGACAGGGCTGGGGGCACTGAAGCTTTCTTT. The whole variable domain, filled in from reference TRBV5-1 and TRBJ1-1, reads KAGVTQTPRYLIKTRGQQVTLSCSPISGHRSVSWYQQTPGQGLQFLFEYFSETQRNKGNFPGRFSGRQFSNSRSEMNVSTLELGDSALYLCASSRYRDRAGGTEAFFGQGTRLTVV.

The chain joins TRBV4-1 to TRBJ1-1; D ambiguous. Germline-derived CDR1 and CDR2 are MGHRA and YSYEKL. V dropped 0 bases and J dropped 0 bases, with 5 bases sitting between them. The CDR3 has 14 amino acids. DNA of the CDR3: TGCGCCAGCAGCCAAGACAGTATGAACACTGAAGCTTTCTTT. It yields the protein CASSQDSMNTEAFF.

V usage is TRBV6-5 and J usage is TRBJ2-5, with a weak D call TRBD1 (6 bases). CDR3 size: 14 residues. CDR1 and CDR2 from the germline V gene are MNHEY and SVGAGI. The V gene lost 1 base and the J gene lost 3 bases, with 9 bases spanning the gap. CDR3 nucleotides: TGTGCCAGCAGTTACTTAGGGGGTGAAGAGACCCAGTACTTC. Its translation: CASSYLGGEETQYF.

The sample holds one count of this clone. The chain joins TRBV6-5 to TRBJ2-2; D is unresolved. The CDR3 has 15 residues. The germline gives CDR1 MNHEY, CDR2 SVGAGI. V lost 5 bases to trimming and J lost 0 bases, with 10 bases between them. The CDR3, as DNA: TGTGCCAGCAGTGCGACTTCTACGAACACCGGGGAGCTGTTTTTT. Translating it yields CASSATSTNTGELFF.

This chain connects TRBV19 to TRBJ2-7, with TRBD2 matching 10 bases. This CDR3 comprises 14 residues. J gave up 4 bases and V 6 bases, and 6 bases lay outside the gene matches. Germline CDR1 is LNHDA and CDR2 is SQIVND (reference sequence). DNA of the CDR3: TGTGCCAGTAGGGTTGCTAGCGGGAGTTACGAGCAGTACTTC. Translating gives CASRVASGSYEQYF.

This sequence joins TRBV14 and TRBJ1-2, with 9 nucleotides matching TRBD1. V trimming: 1 base; J trimming: 4 bases; junction bases outside the gene matches: 7. CDR3 length: 16 amino acids. Germline values: CDR1 SGHDN, CDR2 FVKESK. The CDR3 region has the DNA TGTGCCAGCAGCCAAGCTTCCGGGACAGGGCCCTATGGCTACACCTTC. Amino acids: CASSQASGTGPYGYTF.

V is TRBV6-5 and J is TRBJ1-3, with 7 bases aligning to TRBD1. The ends lost 6 bases at V and 2 bases at J; junction bases unmatched: 4. The germline gives CDR1 MNHEY, CDR2 SVGAGI. The CDR3 has 14 residues. The DNA of the CDR3 is TGTGCCAGCAGCATAGACAGGGCTGGAAACACCATATATTTT. Its protein is CASSIDRAGNTIYF.